This entry lists 28 T cell receptor beta chains sequenced from one sample in a study of blood T cells in healthy people across ages. The authors ran a second PCR of roughly 6 to 12 cycles using a sample-barcoded 5' primer and a J-beta primer mix. TCRdb re-analysed the 5' RACE reads in MiXCR, keeping a single row per CDR3 protein. The data hold around 800,000 distinct CDR3 sequences, with about 55% observed a single time. Sequenced: blood. The receptors were sampled from a man older than 75 in good health.

The sample holds many counts of this clonotype. The chain is built from TRBV7-9 and TRBJ2-1; 7 positions agree with TRBD1. The CDR3 length is 15 residues. Germline V gives CDR1 SEHNR, CDR2 FQNEAQ (reference sequence). V shed 5 bases, J shed 0 bases, and the junction held 4 bases outside the gene matches. The CDR3 DNA reads as TGTGCCAGCAGCCCTTGGACAGGCTCCTACAATGAGCAGTTCTTC. As protein: CASSPWTGSYNEQFF.

V usage is TRBV29-1 and J usage is TRBJ2-1; D might be TRBD2 (5 bases). The J call could be wrong; TRBJ2-7 is a better fit for the DNA end. This CDR3 has 15 residues. CDR1 and CDR2 from the germline V gene are SQVTM and ANQGSEA. The CDR3: CSVLLAGISYNEQYF. Written as DNA, the CDR3 is TGCAGCGTCCTCCTAGCCGGAATCTCCTACAATGAGCAGTACTTC.

This clonotype was seen a few times. The rearrangement joins TRBV12-3 or TRBV12-4 to TRBJ2-1, with TRBD2 identical over 13 bases. The trim removed 4 bases at V and 6 bases at J, leaving 6 bases unmatched. There are 16 residues in the CDR3. The CDR3 region is CASSWTSGSSGNEQFF. The CDR3 DNA sequence: TGTGCCAGCAGTTGGACTAGCGGGAGTTCAGGCAATGAGCAGTTCTTC.

This clonotype was counted a single time. The chain combines TRBV18 with TRBJ2-5; tentative D call: TRBD1 (5 bases). The DNA end is more similar to TRBJ2-7, so the J call may be wrong. The germline CDR1 and CDR2 sequences are KGHSH and LQKENI. The length of the CDR3 is 15 residues. CDR3 loop: CASSPSAGMQYEQYF. DNA for the CDR3: TGTGCCAGCTCACCATCGGCAGGGATGCAATACGAGCAGTACTTC.

This clonotype was recorded a few times. CDR3 sequence reads: CASSPSYRDRGHDTQYF. The CDR3 DNA is TGTGCCAGCAGCCCGAGTTACCGGGACAGGGGGCACGATACGCAGTATTTT. J is TRBJ2-3 and V is TRBV9; 12 nucleotides line up with TRBD1. CDR3 length: 17 residues. CDR1 is SGDLS and CDR2 is YYNGEE in the germline V gene. V shed 4 bases and J 6 bases; nucleotides not matched to a gene: 12. Looking up the rest from reference TRBV9 and TRBJ2-3 gives the full variable domain: DSGVTQTPKHLITATGQRVTLRCSPRSGDLSVYWYQQSLDQGLQFLIQYYNGEERAKGNILERFSAQQFPDLHSELNLSSLELGDSALYFCASSPSYRDRGHDTQYFGPGTRLTVL.

The chain employs TRBV2 and TRBJ2-1; 8 bases are shared with TRBD1. With V trimmed by 5 bases and J by 9 bases, 3 bases remained unmatched. This CDR3 comprises 12 residues. Germline lookup yields CDR1 SNHLY and CDR2 FYNNEI. CDR3 nucleotides: TGTGCCAGCAGTCACAGGGGGTTTGAGCAGTTCTTC. This sequence encodes CASSHRGFEQFF.

This chain links TRBV29-1 with TRBJ2-5, with D perhaps TRBD1 (6 bases). The DNA matches TRBJ2-7 better at its end, which makes the J call doubtful. The CDR3 is made up of 11 amino acids. Germline assignment: CDR1 SQVTM and CDR2 ANQGSEA. CDR3 bases: TGCAGCGTTGAACAGGGGTACGAGCAGTACTTC. This gives the protein CSVEQGYEQYF.

J is TRBJ2-3 and V is TRBV28; D is unclear. V dropped 7 bases and J dropped 2 bases, with 19 bases sitting between them. This CDR3 is built from 16 residues. Germline CDR1 reads MDHEN; CDR2 reads SYDVKM. CDR3 in amino acids: CASTRPGPGNTDTQYF. The CDR3 coding sequence is TGTGCCAGCACTCGACCTGGCCCGGGCAACACAGATACGCAGTATTTT.

Only a few counts were recorded for this clonotype. The chain's CDR3 is CASSYLYPIIAGGCRYAYF. The CDR3 coding sequence is TGTGCCAGCAGTTATCTTTACCCCATCATAGCGGGGGGTTGCAGATACGCGTATTTT. The V call is TRBV9, the J call TRBJ2-3; TRBD2 matches 10 bases. Germline V gives CDR1 SGDLS, CDR2 YYNGEE. This CDR3 region has 19 residues. The junction had 29 bases not matched to a gene; V was cut back by 5 bases and J by 14 bases. Full variable domain (outside the CDR3, taken from reference TRBV9 and TRBJ2-3): DSGVTQTPKHLITATGQRVTLRCSPRSGDLSVYWYQQSLDQGLQFLIQYYNGEERAKGNILERFSAQQFPDLHSELNLSSLELGDSALYFCASSYLYPIIAGGCRYAYFGPGTRLTVL.

In this sample, this clonotype turned up many times. The chain has TRBV28 and TRBJ2-3; D unclear. V was pared by 4 bases and J by 1 base, with 3 bases between. The CDR3 runs to 12 residues. CDR1 and CDR2 from the germline V gene are MDHEN and SYDVKM. This CDR3 is CASSSGTDTQYF. In DNA form, the CDR3 reads TGTGCCAGCAGTTCCGGCACAGATACGCAGTATTTT.

This clonotype was counted only a few times. The chain's CDR3 is CASSQGVAKNIQYF. The CDR3 DNA reads as TGTGCCAGCAGCCAAGGGGTAGCCAAAAACATTCAGTACTTC. The V call is TRBV3-1, the J call TRBJ2-4; D uncertain. The V end lost 1 base, the J end lost 0 bases, and 4 bases lay between the germline ends. This CDR3 has 14 amino acids. Germline-derived CDR1 and CDR2 are LGHDT and YNNKEL (reference sequence).

The V gene is TRBV19, the J gene TRBJ2-3; D is possibly TRBD1 or TRBD2 (5 bases each). V shed 7 bases and J shed 1 base, with 18 bases lying between them. CDR3 length: 16 amino acids. Germline V gene lookup returns CDR1 LNHDA and CDR2 SQIVND (reference sequence). CDR3 sequence: CASTPAIGTGTDTQYF. The CDR3 nucleotides read TGTGCCAGTACCCCGGCTATCGGGACGGGCACAGATACGCAGTATTTT.

The chain couples TRBV5-1 to TRBJ2-7; 10 nucleotides line up with TRBD1. V gave up 4 bases and J gave up 7 bases; unmatched junction bases: 8. CDR1 and CDR2 from the germline V gene are SGHRS and YFSETQ. This CDR3 spans 14 amino acids. The CDR3 region is CASSPGTGAGEQYF. CDR3 bases: TGCGCCAGCAGCCCCGGGACAGGGGCTGGGGAGCAGTACTTC. Looking up the rest from reference TRBV5-1 and TRBJ2-7 gives the full variable domain: KAGVTQTPRYLIKTRGQQVTLSCSPISGHRSVSWYQQTPGQGLQFLFEYFSETQRNKGNFPGRFSGRQFSNSRSEMNVSTLELGDSALYLCASSPGTGAGEQYFGPGTRLTVT.

This clonotype was seen many times. The chain combines TRBV11-2 with TRBJ2-7; tentatively, D is TRBD1 (6 bases). V lost 0 bases and J 4 bases, leaving 10 bases between the germline ends. There are 14 residues in the CDR3. CDR1 SGHAT and CDR2 FQNNGV come from the germline V gene. CDR3 nucleotides: TGTGCCAGCAGCTTAGAAAGGACAGCATACGAGCAGTACTTC. The encoded protein is CASSLERTAYEQYF.

As to this clonotype: The junction shows a germline mismatch at one end, possibly a read error. The gene calls are TRBV12-3 or TRBV12-4 and TRBJ2-1; 8 positions match TRBD2. The CDR3 spans 14 residues. CDR3 DNA sequence: TGTGCCAGCAGTATAGCGGGGTACTACAATGAGCAGTTCTTC. Its protein product is CASSIAGYYNEQFF.

This rearrangement joins TRBV7-9 to TRBJ2-7, with 7 bases identical to TRBD2. Germline V lookup: CDR1 SEHNR, CDR2 FQNEAQ (reference sequence). The V and J ends lost 3 bases and 3 bases, in that order; junction bases with no gene match: 8. CDR3 length: 15 amino acids. The CDR3 protein is CASSFRASGLYEQYF. For the CDR3, the DNA is TGTGCCAGCAGCTTCAGGGCTAGCGGACTCTACGAGCAGTACTTC.

This clonotype was seen once. The gene calls are TRBV20-1 and TRBJ2-7; TRBD2 might be the D (5 bases). Trimming stripped 6 bases from V and 0 bases from J, with 15 bases between. Looked up from germline, CDR1 is DFQATT and CDR2 is SNEGSKA (reference sequence). The CDR3 consists of 14 residues. The CDR3 here is CSAPDYTNSYEQYF. The CDR3 coding sequence is TGCAGTGCACCCGACTACACAAACTCCTACGAGCAGTACTTC.

J is TRBJ2-7 and V is TRBV9; TRBD1 matches at 9 bases. This CDR3 has 15 amino acids. In germline, CDR1 is SGDLS, CDR2 YYNGEE. V lost 3 bases and J lost 3; bases outside the gene matches: 7. The CDR3 protein is CASSAMGQGIYEQYF. CDR3 nucleotides: TGTGCCAGCAGCGCTATGGGACAGGGCATCTACGAGCAGTACTTC.

J is TRBJ2-1 and V is TRBV24-1; no clear D. Per germline, CDR1 KGHDR and CDR2 SFDVKD. The CDR3 loop spans 13 amino acids. The V and J ends lost 1 base and 5 bases respectively, with 5 bases between them. The CDR3 spells CATSDFGDNEQFF. In DNA, the CDR3 is TGTGCCACCAGTGATTTCGGAGACAATGAGCAGTTCTTC.

The count of this clonotype is one. A read error may account for a junction end that differs from germline. The V call is TRBV20-1, the J call TRBJ2-2; D is tentatively TRBD1 or TRBD2 (5 bases each). CDR3 length: 16 residues. The germline gives CDR1 DFQATT, CDR2 SNEGSKA (reference sequence). The CDR3, as DNA: TGCAGTGTTAGAGATTCGGGGCTGGCTACCACCGGGGAGCTGTTTTTT. It yields the protein CSVRDSGLATTGELFF.

V usage is TRBV27 and J usage is TRBJ1-2; 11 bases match TRBD1. V lost 7 bases, J lost 7 bases, and 8 bases stayed unmatched. Germline CDR1 MNHEY, CDR2 SMNVEV (reference sequence). The CDR3 runs 14 residues. The CDR3 protein is CASTGTGGLSGYTF. The CDR3 region has the DNA TGTGCCAGCACAGGGACAGGGGGTCTTTCTGGCTACACCTTC.

The DNA of the CDR3 is TGCCGGTCCCAAGCGGGTAATGAGCAGTTCTTC. Translating it yields CRSQAGNEQFF. The chain joins TRBV20-1 to TRBJ2-1, with D possibly TRBD2 on 6 matching bases. Germline values: CDR1 DFQATT, CDR2 SNEGSKA (reference sequence). CDR3 length: 11 amino acids.

The gene calls are TRBV28 and TRBJ2-1; TRBD1 agrees at 9 bases. This CDR3 contains 16 residues. Unmatched junction bases numbered 7, after V lost 6 bases and J lost 1 base. In germline, CDR1 is MDHEN, CDR2 SYDVKM. This CDR3 is CASRSQGAISYNEQFF. The CDR3 DNA sequence: TGTGCCAGCAGGTCACAGGGGGCAATATCCTACAATGAGCAGTTCTTC.

The chain links TRBV7-9 to TRBJ1-2; D gene unclear. Per germline, CDR1 SEHNR and CDR2 FQNEAQ (reference sequence). This CDR3 contains 14 residues. V lost 8 bases and J 0 bases, leaving 13 bases between the germline ends. For the CDR3, the DNA is TGTGCCAGCGACGCTCCGGGAGCTAACTATGGCTACACCTTC. It translates to CASDAPGANYGYTF. The variable domain in full, completed from reference TRBV7-9 and TRBJ1-2, reads DTGVSQNPRHKITKRGQNVTFRCDPISEHNRLYWYRQTLGQGPEFLTYFQNEAQLEKSRLLSDRFSAERPKGSFSTLEIQRTEQGDSAMYLCASDAPGANYGYTFGSGTRLTVV.

This clonotype was seen only a few times. This chain links TRBV12-3 or TRBV12-4 with TRBJ2-4; D gene uncertain. The better agreement between TRBJ2-7 and the DNA end casts doubt on the J call. The CDR3 covers 14 residues. As DNA, the CDR3 is TGTGCCAGCAGTTTTGAGGTTGTCCCCTACGAGCAGTACTTC. It encodes CASSFEVVPYEQYF.

V and J are TRBV28 and TRBJ2-1, with 13 bases that match TRBD2. Germline V gene data show CDR1 as MDHEN and CDR2 as SYDVKM. The trim removed 5 bases at V and 9 bases at J, leaving 10 bases unmatched. The CDR3 extends over 16 amino acids. DNA for the CDR3: TGTGCCAGCAGTCCTCGGACTAGCGGGGGCCGGGGTGAGCAGTTCTTC. Its protein is CASSPRTSGGRGEQFF.

Concerning this clonotype itself: Since a much larger clone is just one base distant, this may be a read error. CDR3 sequence reads: CATSDFEKHRYAYF. CDR3 in DNA: TGTGCCACCTCCGACTTTGAAAAGCACAGATACGCGTATTTT. The J gene is TRBJ2-3, the V gene TRBV28, with D uncertain. Germline lookup yields CDR1 MDHEN and CDR2 SYDVKM. The V end was cut by 10 bases, the J end by 14 bases, with 28 bases between. CDR3 length: 14 amino acids.

In regard to this clonotype: A read error may be the cause here, since a much bigger clone is one base away. The chain links TRBV20-1 to TRBJ2-4; a weak D match, TRBD1 (6 bases). There are 13 residues in the CDR3. The ends were cut back, 0 bases at V and 11 bases at J, with 14 bases in the middle. Germline-derived CDR1 and CDR2 are DFQATT and SNEGSKA (reference sequence). The CDR3 protein is CSAREGGIDVQYF. The CDR3 DNA sequence: TGCAGTGCTAGAGAAGGGGGTATCGACGTTCAGTACTTC.